This TCR beta chain was documented in a study of T cell responses to AZD1222 COVID-19 vaccine. Sequenced by immunoSEQ multiplex PCR; TCRdb stores in-frame clones only, minus some. The data contain roughly 87,000 clones, 75% to 90% of them seen just once; the ten biggest clones take up approximately 5.1%. The CDR3 has 14 amino acids. V lost 0 bases and J lost 10, with 11 bases in between. Germline CDR1 and CDR2: SGHDT and YYEEEE. This specimen was peripheral blood, taken 28 days after the second AZD1222 dose. The chain has TRBV5-6 and TRBJ1-6; a weak D match, TRBD1 (6 bases). The TCR originated in an adult who received the AZD1222 COVID-19 vaccine. The CDR3 DNA sequence: TGTGCCAGCAGCTTGGGGGGGCAGCAGTCACCCCTCCACTTT. Its translation is CASSLGGQQSPLHF.